This T cell receptor (beta chain) derives from a study of cytomegalovirus exposure and HLA in healthy donors. For this clone: Its antigen is undetermined.

The germline V gene has CDR1 KGHSH and CDR2 LQKENI. Deletions cut 6 bases from V and 8 bases from J, with 11 bases between. This CDR3 spans 12 amino acids. Primers for the PCR totalled 60 Vbeta and 13 Jbeta. Authors' processing steps: Later reanalysis found approximately 80 million unique TCR beta chains, about 11 million of them shared. Produced via immunoSEQ multiplex PCR; TCRdb's table is partial and in-frame only. The DNA was the basis for D and trimming; V, J and clone size are from that table. The sample has about 200,000 clones, 80% to 85% seen once. Study-level points and caveats: Data from an earlier analysis indicated that most TCR beta V segments were productive either about 90% or about 30% of the time. Indistinguishability led to the exclusion of some V segments, TRBV6-2 and TRBV6-3 included.

This clonotype was sampled from a woman in her 40s in good health and CMV-seronegative. V gene TRBV18 combines with J gene TRBJ2-1, with D hard to call. The sequenced sample consisted of PBMCs. Here the CDR3 reads CASSITSDEQFF. In DNA, the CDR3 is TGTGCCAGCTCGATAACTTCCGATGAGCAGTTCTTC.